A single TCR beta chain is shown here with its context. Its antigen is as yet unknown. These data are taken from a study of T cell responses to AZD1222 COVID-19 vaccine. Findings of the study overall: When two AZD1222 doses had been given, Spike-specific TCR breadth and depth rose. Donor demographics were predominantly white British with a female majority; clonal diversity may be underestimated.

The CDR3 is made up of 15 amino acids. The junction had 5 bases not matched to a gene; V was cut back by 5 bases and J by 4 bases. Germline assignment: CDR1 SGHAT and CDR2 FQNNGV. TCRdb keeps only in-frame clones here, not all; method: immunoSEQ multiplex PCR. In the table there are about 140,000 clones, 90% of which are singletons. The sample in question was peripheral blood, obtained on day 0 of AZD1222 vaccination. This sequence joins TRBV11-2 and TRBJ2-3; 11 nucleotides agree with TRBD1. The clonotype originates from an adult in good health. CDR3 residues: CASSMDRGRADTQYF. The CDR3 bases are TGTGCCAGCAGCATGGACAGGGGGCGCGCAGATACGCAGTATTTT.